This T cell receptor beta chain was profiled in a study of neurological immune-mediated disorders. Study-level information: The 35 or so patients with multiple sclerosis comprised roughly 30 relapsing-remitting cases and 3 secondary progressive cases. Study conclusions and caveats: In HTLV-1-associated myelopathy, TCR clonal expansion was greatest, and in multiple sclerosis it was least, below healthy controls.

This clonotype was recorded many times. Its specificity is unknown. Germline lookup yields CDR1 SGHVS and CDR2 FNYEAQ. Between the trimmed V and J ends, which lost 5 bases and 4 bases, there was a span of 15 bases. This CDR3 is built from 15 residues. TCRdb reanalysed the 5' RACE reads using MiXCR and keeps one entry per CDR3 protein. This sample carries some 37,000 distinct CDR3 sequences, 3.2% of them seen once, and the ten largest clones take 7.5% to 8.5%. This sample's time point: longitudinal time-point 1 (baseline). It was from 2 million PBMCs stored at -80 C that the unsorted libraries were obtained.

This TCR derives from a woman in her sixties or seventies with multiple sclerosis. The sequenced material came from PBMCs. The J gene is TRBJ2-1, the V gene TRBV7-6; no firm D call. The CDR3 reads CASSRAPGTYNEQFF. The DNA for the CDR3 is TGTGCCAGCAGCCGGGCCCCTGGCACATACAATGAGCAGTTCTTC. The full variable domain, rest sourced from reference TRBV7-6 and TRBJ2-1, is GAGVSQSPRYKVTKRGQDVALRCDPISGHVSLYWYRQALGQGPEFLTYFNYEAQQDKSGLPNDRFSAERPEGSISTLTIQRTEQRDSAMYRCASSRAPGTYNEQFFGPGTRLTVL.